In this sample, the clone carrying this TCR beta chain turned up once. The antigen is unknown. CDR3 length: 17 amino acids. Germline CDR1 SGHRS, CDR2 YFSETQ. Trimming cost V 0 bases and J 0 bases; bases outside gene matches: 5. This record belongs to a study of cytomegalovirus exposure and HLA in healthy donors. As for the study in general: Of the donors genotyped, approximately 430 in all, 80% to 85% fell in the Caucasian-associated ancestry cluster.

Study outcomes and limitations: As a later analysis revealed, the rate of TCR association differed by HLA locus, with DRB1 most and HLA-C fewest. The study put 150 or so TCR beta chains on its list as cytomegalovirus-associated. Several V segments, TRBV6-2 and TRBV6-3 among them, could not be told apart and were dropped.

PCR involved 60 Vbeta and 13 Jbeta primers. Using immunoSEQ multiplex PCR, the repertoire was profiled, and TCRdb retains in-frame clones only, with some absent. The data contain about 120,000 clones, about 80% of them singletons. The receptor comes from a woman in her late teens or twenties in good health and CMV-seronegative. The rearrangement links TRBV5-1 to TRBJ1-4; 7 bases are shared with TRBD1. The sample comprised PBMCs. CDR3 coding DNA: TGCGCCAGCAGCTTGGGCCGGGACAGAGCAACTAATGAAAAACTGTTTTTT. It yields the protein CASSLGRDRATNEKLFF.